This entry concerns a single TCR beta chain. Its target is unknown. This sample was taken from a study of shared clonotypes between healthy human individuals. On the study more broadly: Researchers drew samples from a couple of women and a few men aged 18 to 49. Each donor's CD4 naive and CD4 memory cells filled three plates apiece, CD8 naive two, and CD8 memory one. Study-wide results and caveats: Clonotypes not shared had lower generation probabilities than those common to all four donors. Large sequencing depth failed to make sorted-subset sequencing complete, rarefaction showed.

Clones were read by immunoSEQ multiplex PCR, and TCRdb kept only the in-frame ones, dropping some. This sample yields over a million clones, of which 65% to 75% are seen a single time; around 1.4% belongs to the top ten. This CDR3 has 14 amino acids. Trimming shortened V by 6 bases and J by 7 bases, and 18 bases separated the two germline ends. Germline assignment: CDR1 SNHLY and CDR2 FYNNEI. The clonotype originates from a young man in good health. What was sequenced was memory CD4+ T cells sorted from blood. Subset described: CD45RA-negative fraction. The V and J genes are TRBV2 and TRBJ2-5, with a weak D call TRBD2 (5 bases). This CDR3 reads CASRGLVGRLTQYF. The CDR3 DNA reads TGTGCCAGCAGAGGTTTGGTAGGGAGATTGACCCAGTACTTC.